The 10 T cell receptor beta chains below come from one sample, sequenced in a study of blood T cell repertoires in COVID-19. Profiled with immunoSEQ multiplex PCR; TCRdb holds only in-frame clones, not every one. The table lists more than 95,000 clones, 81% of them singletons, with more than 30% in the top ten. Sequencing was carried out using peripheral blood. These receptors all come from an elderly man with acute or convalescent COVID-19.

This chain joins TRBV7-9 and TRBJ2-7; D may be TRBD2 (6 bases). V was cut by 1 base and J by 4 bases, with 17 bases left in between. The CDR3 spans 16 residues. Germline V gene data show CDR1 as SEHNR and CDR2 as FQNEAQ (reference sequence). The CDR3 region is CASSLEGSGRPYEQYF. In DNA form, the CDR3 reads TGTGCCAGCAGCTTAGAAGGTTCCGGGAGACCTTACGAGCAGTACTTC.

In this sample, this clone turned up a few times. The same CDR3 can be traced to other DNA sequences in this sample. The V call is TRBV7-9, the J call TRBJ1-1; 7 bases are a match to TRBD1. The CDR3 totals 13 residues. Germline lookup yields CDR1 SEHNR and CDR2 FQNEAQ (reference sequence). V shed 2 bases and J 3 bases; nucleotides not matched to a gene: 0. The CDR3 region has the DNA TGTGCCAGCAGCTTAACAGGGGACACTGAAGCTTTCTTT. Residues: CASSLTGDTEAFF.

The chain is built from TRBV7-2 and TRBJ1-2; D perhaps matches TRBD1 (6 bases). The V and J ends lost 3 bases and 5 bases respectively, with 10 bases between them. Germline CDR1 and CDR2: SGHTA and FQGNSA. This CDR3 spans 13 amino acids. This chain's CDR3 is CASSLGAVYGYTF. The DNA of the CDR3 is TGTGCCAGCAGCTTGGGGGCTGTTTATGGCTACACCTTC.

This clone appeared a single time. The V call is TRBV6-5, the J call TRBJ2-5, with a possible D match to TRBD1 (6 bases). Germline assignment: CDR1 MNHEY and CDR2 SVGAGI. The CDR3 is 14 residues long. The ends were cut back, 0 bases at V and 4 bases at J, with 9 bases in the middle. The CDR3: CASSYSSGVETQYF. The CDR3, as DNA: TGTGCCAGCAGTTACTCGTCAGGGGTAGAGACCCAGTACTTC.

The CDR3 loop reads CASSPGGGPRAFNEKLFF. CDR3 sequence (DNA): TGTGCCAGCAGCCCAGGAGGCGGGCCAAGGGCATTCAATGAAAAACTGTTTTTT. The chain uses TRBV11-2 and TRBJ1-4; D ambiguous. The CDR3 is made up of 18 amino acids. The V end lost 5 bases, the J end lost 5 bases, and 24 bases lay between the germline ends. Germline values: CDR1 SGHAT, CDR2 FQNNGV.

The chain is built from TRBV2 and TRBJ2-3; maybe TRBD2 (6 bases). The V end was cut by 4 bases, the J end by 1 base, with 12 bases between. CDR3 length: 15 residues. The germline V gene encodes CDR1 SNHLY and CDR2 FYNNEI. CDR3 bases: TGTGCCAGCAGTGTTGCGGGAATCGGCACAGATACGCAGTATTTT. Translation gives CASSVAGIGTDTQYF.

This clone was counted between two and nine times. The rearrangement links TRBV18 to TRBJ2-7; possibly TRBD1 for D (6 bases). CDR1 and CDR2 from the germline V gene are KGHSH and LQKENI. The V end lost 3 bases, the J end lost 3 bases, and 18 bases lay between the germline ends. CDR3 length: 16 residues. CDR3 in amino acids: CASSPTPDRLVYEQYF. CDR3 nucleotides: TGTGCCAGCTCACCCACTCCCGACAGGTTGGTCTACGAGCAGTACTTC.

The chain couples TRBV2 to TRBJ1-1; D gene uncertain. Trimming removed 5 bases at V and 5 bases at J, with 15 bases between. The germline gives CDR1 SNHLY, CDR2 FYNNEI. This CDR3 contains 14 residues. CDR3 in DNA: TGTGCCAGCAGTCCTTTTTCTGGGGAGACTGAAGCTTTCTTT. It translates to CASSPFSGETEAFF. The whole variable domain, remainder taken from reference TRBV2 and TRBJ1-1, is EPEVTQTPSHQVTQMGQEVILRCVPISNHLYFYWYRQILGQKVEFLVSFYNNEISEKSEIFDDQFSVERPDGSNFTLKIRSTKLEDSAMYFCASSPFSGETEAFFGQGTRLTVV.

The chain joins TRBV5-1 to TRBJ2-3, with 7 bases lining up with TRBD2. J gave up 0 bases and V 0 bases, and 7 bases lay outside the gene matches. Per germline, CDR1 SGHRS and CDR2 YFSETQ. The CDR3 length is 17 residues. The CDR3 DNA is TGCGCCAGCAGCTTGGTGAGGGAGGGGATAAGCACAGATACGCAGTATTTT. As protein: CASSLVREGISTDTQYF.

The genes are TRBV7-9 and TRBJ1-1; 9 bases line up with TRBD1. Trimming removed 6 bases from V and 5 bases from J; junction bases left unmatched: 1. The germline CDR1 and CDR2 sequences are SEHNR and FQNEAQ (reference sequence). The CDR3 totals 12 residues. The CDR3 spells CASSDRGTEAFF. The CDR3 DNA follows: TGTGCCAGCAGTGACAGGGGGACTGAAGCTTTCTTT.